This entry describes one T cell receptor beta chain. This sample stems from a study of T cells after yellow fever vaccination. CDR3 length: 15 amino acids. Germline lookup yields CDR1 MNHEY and CDR2 SMNVEV (reference sequence). V lost 2 bases, J lost 0 bases, and 8 bases lay in between. MiXCR was run by TCRdb on the 5' RACE reads, yielding one entry per CDR3 protein. Of about 510,000 distinct CDR3 sequences detected, roughly a fifth appear once; the ten largest clones hold about 15%. This TCR derives from a man in his late teens or twenties who received the YFV17D yellow fever vaccine. The chain uses TRBV27 and TRBJ1-5; D uncertain. The source was PBMCs, collected approximately 22 days after the first yellow fever vaccination. DNA for the CDR3: TGTGCCAGCAGTTTACGCTACGATAGCAATCAGCCCCAGCATTTT. As protein: CASSLRYDSNQPQHF.